This TCR beta chain was documented in a study of blood T cell repertoires in COVID-19. Background on the study: Collection of acute and convalescent COVID-19 samples took place in the United States, Italy and Spain. T cells, B-cell-depleted T cells, or PBMCs supplied cDNA or gDNA.

The trim removed 7 bases at V and 6 bases at J, leaving 3 bases unmatched. Germline CDR1 SQVTM, CDR2 ANQGSEA. This CDR3 has 12 residues. Each participant's cohort was designated according to participant-reported clinical history. The protocol was immunoSEQ multiplex PCR, while the TCRdb copy is restricted to in-frame clones and leaves out a portion. Here the sample spans 82,000 or so clones, about 89% being singletons. The sample consisted of PBMCs or T cells enriched from blood (not recorded which). The receptor comes from a woman aged 50 to 60 with acute COVID-19. The rearrangement uses TRBV29-1 and TRBJ2-1; 10 bases map to TRBD1. This chain's CDR3 is CSAGTGVNEQFF. In DNA form, the CDR3 reads TGCAGCGCTGGGACAGGGGTCAATGAGCAGTTCTTC.